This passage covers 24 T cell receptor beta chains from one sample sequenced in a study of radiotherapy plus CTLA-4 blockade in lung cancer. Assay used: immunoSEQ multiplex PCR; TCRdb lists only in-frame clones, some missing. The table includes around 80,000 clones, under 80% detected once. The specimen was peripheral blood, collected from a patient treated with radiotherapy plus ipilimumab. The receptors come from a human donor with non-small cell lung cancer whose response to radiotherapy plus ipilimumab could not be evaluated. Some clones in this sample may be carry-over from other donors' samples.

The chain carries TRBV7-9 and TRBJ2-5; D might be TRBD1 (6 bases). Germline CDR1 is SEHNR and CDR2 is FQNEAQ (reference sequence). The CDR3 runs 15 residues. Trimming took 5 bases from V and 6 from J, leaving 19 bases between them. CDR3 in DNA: TGTGCCAGCAGCCCCCCGGCAGGGGTTAAAAAGACCCAGTACTTC. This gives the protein CASSPPAGVKKTQYF. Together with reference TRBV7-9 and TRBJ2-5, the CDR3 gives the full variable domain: DTGVSQNPRHKITKRGQNVTFRCDPISEHNRLYWYRQTLGQGPEFLTYFQNEAQLEKSRLLSDRFSAERPKGSFSTLEIQRTEQGDSAMYLCASSPPAGVKKTQYFGPGTRLLVL.

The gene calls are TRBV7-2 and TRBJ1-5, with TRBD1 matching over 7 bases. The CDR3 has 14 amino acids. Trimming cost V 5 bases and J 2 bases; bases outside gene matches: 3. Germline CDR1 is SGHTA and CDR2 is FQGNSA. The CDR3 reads CASSGGQGNQPQHF. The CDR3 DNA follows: TGTGCCAGCAGCGGCGGACAGGGCAATCAGCCCCAGCATTTT.

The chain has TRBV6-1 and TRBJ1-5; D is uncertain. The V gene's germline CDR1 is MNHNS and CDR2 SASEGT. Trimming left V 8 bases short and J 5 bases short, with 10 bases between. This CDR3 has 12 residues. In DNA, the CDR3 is TGTGCCAGCGCTGACACCGATCAGCCCCAGCATTTT. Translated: CASADTDQPQHF.

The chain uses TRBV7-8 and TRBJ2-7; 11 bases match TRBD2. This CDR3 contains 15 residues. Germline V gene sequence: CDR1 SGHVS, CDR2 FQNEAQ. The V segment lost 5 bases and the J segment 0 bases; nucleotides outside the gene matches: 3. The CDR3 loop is CASSRLAGLSYEQYF. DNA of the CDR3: TGTGCCAGCAGCAGACTAGCGGGGCTCTCCTACGAGCAGTACTTC.

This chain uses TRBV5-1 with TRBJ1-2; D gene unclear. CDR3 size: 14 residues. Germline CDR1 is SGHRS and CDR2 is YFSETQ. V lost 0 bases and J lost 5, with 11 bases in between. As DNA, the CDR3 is TGCGCCAGCAGCTTGGGCAGTACGTCGTATGGCTACACCTTC. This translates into CASSLGSTSYGYTF. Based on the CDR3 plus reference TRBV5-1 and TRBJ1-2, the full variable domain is KAGVTQTPRYLIKTRGQQVTLSCSPISGHRSVSWYQQTPGQGLQFLFEYFSETQRNKGNFPGRFSGRQFSNSRSEMNVSTLELGDSALYLCASSLGSTSYGYTFGSGTRLTVV.

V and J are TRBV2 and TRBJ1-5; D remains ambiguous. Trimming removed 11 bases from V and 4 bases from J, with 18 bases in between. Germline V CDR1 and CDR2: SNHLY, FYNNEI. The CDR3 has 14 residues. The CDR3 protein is CAGGLERVNQPQHF. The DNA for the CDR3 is TGTGCCGGAGGCCTCGAACGGGTTAATCAGCCCCAGCATTTT.

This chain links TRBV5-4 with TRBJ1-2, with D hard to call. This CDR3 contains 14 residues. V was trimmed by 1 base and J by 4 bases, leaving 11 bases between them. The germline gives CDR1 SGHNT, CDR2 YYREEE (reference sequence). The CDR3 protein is CASSLWGGIYGYTF. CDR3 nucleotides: TGTGCCAGCAGCTTGTGGGGAGGGATCTATGGCTACACCTTC.

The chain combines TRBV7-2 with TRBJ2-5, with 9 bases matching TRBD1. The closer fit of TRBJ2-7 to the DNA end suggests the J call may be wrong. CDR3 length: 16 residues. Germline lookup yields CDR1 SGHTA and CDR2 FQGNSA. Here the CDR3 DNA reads TGTGCCAGCAGCGGTATGGGGACAGGGTTTCGCTACGAGCAGTACTTC. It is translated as CASSGMGTGFRYEQYF.

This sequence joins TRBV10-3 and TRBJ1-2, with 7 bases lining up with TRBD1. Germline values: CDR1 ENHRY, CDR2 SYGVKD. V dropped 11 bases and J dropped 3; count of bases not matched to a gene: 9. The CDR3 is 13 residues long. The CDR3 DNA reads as TGTGCCTCTACAGGGGAAGTCGACTATGGCTACACCTTC. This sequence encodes CASTGEVDYGYTF.

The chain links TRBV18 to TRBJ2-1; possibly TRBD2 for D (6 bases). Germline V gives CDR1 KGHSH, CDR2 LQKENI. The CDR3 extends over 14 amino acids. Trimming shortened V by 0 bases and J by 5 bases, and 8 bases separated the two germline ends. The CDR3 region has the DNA TGTGCCAGCTCACCACCCGGGAGCCACAATGAGCAGTTCTTC. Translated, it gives CASSPPGSHNEQFF.

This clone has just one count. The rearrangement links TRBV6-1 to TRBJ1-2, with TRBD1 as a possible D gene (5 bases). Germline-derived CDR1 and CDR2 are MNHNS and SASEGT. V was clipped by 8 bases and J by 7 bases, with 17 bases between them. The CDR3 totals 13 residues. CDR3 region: CASSQQQGTGYTF. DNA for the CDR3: TGTGCCAGCTCACAGCAGCAGGGAACTGGCTACACCTTC.

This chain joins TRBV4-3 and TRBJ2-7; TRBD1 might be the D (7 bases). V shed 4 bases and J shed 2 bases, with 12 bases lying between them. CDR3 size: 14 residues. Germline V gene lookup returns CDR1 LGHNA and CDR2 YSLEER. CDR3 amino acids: CASSLCRGAYEQYF. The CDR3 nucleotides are TGCGCCAGCAGCCTTTGCAGGGGGGCCTACGAGCAGTACTTC.

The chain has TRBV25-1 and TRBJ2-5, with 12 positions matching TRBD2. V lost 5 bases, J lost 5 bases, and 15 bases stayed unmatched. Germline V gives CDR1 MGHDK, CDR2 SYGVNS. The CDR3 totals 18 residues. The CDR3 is CASSPRPSTSGGGETQYF. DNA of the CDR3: TGTGCCAGCAGTCCTCGCCCCTCGACTAGCGGGGGCGGGGAGACCCAGTACTTC.

This CDR3 reads CASSLGGSGNTIYF. CDR3 DNA: TGTGCCAGCAGTTTGGGGGGATCTGGAAACACCATATATTTT. V and J are TRBV27 and TRBJ1-3; the D gene is possibly TRBD1 (5 bases). The CDR3 is 14 residues long. Germline-derived CDR1 and CDR2 are MNHEY and SMNVEV (reference sequence). Trimming took 3 bases from V and 1 from J, leaving 7 bases between them.

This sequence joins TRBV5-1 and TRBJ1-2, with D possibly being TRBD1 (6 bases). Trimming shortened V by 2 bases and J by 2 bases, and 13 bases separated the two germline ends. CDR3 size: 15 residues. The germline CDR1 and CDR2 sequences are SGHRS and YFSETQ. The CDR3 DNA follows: TGCGCCAGCAGCTTTCAGGGGACCAGCAACTATGGCTACACCTTC. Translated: CASSFQGTSNYGYTF.

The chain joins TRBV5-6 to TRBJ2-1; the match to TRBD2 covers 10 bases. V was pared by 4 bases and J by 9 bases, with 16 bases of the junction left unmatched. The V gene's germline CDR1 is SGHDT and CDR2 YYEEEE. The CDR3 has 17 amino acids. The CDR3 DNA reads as TGTGCCAGCAGCCCCCGGGCCGGCGTAGCGGGGGGTACTGAGCAGTTCTTC. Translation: CASSPRAGVAGGTEQFF.

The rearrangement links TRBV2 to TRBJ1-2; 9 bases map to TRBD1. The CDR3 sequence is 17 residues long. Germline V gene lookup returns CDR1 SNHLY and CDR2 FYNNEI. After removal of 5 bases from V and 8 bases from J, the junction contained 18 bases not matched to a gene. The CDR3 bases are TGTGCCAGCAGTACCAATCCGGGACAGGGAGCCGCCGGCGGCTACACCTTC. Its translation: CASSTNPGQGAAGGYTF.

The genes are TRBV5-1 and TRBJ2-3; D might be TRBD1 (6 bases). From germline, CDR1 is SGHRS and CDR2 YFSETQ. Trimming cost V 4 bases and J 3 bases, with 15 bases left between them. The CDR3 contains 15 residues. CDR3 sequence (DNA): TGCGCCAGCAGCCACAGGGTGGGAGTTACAGATACGCAGTATTTT. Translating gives CASSHRVGVTDTQYF.

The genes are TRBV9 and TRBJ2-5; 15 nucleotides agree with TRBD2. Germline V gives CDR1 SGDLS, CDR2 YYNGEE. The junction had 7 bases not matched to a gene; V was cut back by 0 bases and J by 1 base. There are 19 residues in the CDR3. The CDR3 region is CASSVGLGLAGGLQETQYF. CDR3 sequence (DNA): TGTGCCAGCAGCGTAGGCTTGGGACTAGCGGGGGGCCTCCAAGAGACCCAGTACTTC.

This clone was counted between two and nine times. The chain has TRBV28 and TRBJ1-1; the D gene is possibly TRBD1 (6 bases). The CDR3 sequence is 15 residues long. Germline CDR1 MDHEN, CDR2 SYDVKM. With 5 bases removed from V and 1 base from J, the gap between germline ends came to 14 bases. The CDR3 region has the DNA TGTGCCAGCAGTCCAACCCCGACAGGGAACACTGAAGCTTTCTTT. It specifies CASSPTPTGNTEAFF.

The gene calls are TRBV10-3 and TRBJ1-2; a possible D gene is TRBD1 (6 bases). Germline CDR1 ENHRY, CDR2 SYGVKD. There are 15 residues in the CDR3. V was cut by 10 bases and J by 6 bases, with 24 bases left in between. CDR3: CATAPGPQGRNGYTF. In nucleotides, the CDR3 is TGTGCCACCGCCCCGGGGCCGCAGGGGCGGAATGGCTACACCTTC.

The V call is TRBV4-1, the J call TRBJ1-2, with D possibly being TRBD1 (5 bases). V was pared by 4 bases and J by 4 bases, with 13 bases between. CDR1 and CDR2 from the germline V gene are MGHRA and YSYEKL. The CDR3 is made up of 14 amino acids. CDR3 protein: CASSRGDDAYGYTF. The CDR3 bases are TGCGCCAGCAGCCGCGGGGACGATGCCTATGGCTACACCTTC.

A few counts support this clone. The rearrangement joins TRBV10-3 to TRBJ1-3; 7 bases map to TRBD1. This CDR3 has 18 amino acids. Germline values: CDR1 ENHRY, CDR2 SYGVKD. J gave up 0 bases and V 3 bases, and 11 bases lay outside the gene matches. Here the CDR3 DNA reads TGTGCCATCAGTGACCTGACGACAGGGCCCCACTCTGGAAACACCATATATTTT. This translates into CAISDLTTGPHSGNTIYF.

The CDR3 DNA reads TGTGCCAGCAGCTTAGAGGCCCGAAGGGGGGGGTTTTCACCCCTCCACTTT. It encodes CASSLEARRGGFSPLHF. This chain connects TRBV7-2 to TRBJ1-6; D perhaps matches TRBD1 (6 bases). Trimming stripped 1 base from V and 9 bases from J, with 19 bases between. The germline V gene encodes CDR1 SGHTA and CDR2 FQGNSA. The CDR3 is 17 residues long.